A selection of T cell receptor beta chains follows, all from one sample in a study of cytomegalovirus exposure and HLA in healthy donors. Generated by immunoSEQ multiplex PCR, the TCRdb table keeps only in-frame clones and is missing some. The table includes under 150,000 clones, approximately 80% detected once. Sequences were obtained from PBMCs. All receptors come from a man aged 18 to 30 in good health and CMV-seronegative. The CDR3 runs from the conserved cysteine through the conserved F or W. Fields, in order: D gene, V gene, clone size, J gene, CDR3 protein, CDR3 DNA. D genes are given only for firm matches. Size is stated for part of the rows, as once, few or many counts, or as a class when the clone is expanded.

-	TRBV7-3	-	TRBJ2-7	CASSRGGSSYEQYF	TGTGCCAGCAGTCGAGGGGGAAGCTCCTACGAGCAGTACTTC
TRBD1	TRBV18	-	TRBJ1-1	CASSSTGTGGLNTEAFF	TGTGCCAGCTCATCAACCGGGACAGGGGGCTTGAACACTGAAGCTTTCTTT
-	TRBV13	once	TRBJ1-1	CASSLAGGSLWTEAFF	TGTGCCAGCAGCTTAGCGGGGGGAAGTCTCTGGACTGAAGCTTTCTTT
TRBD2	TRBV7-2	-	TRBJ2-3	CASSLTTSGTRTDTQYF	TGTGCCAGCAGCCTAACCACTAGCGGGACCCGCACAGATACGCAGTATTTT
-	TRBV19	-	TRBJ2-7	CASSIGGTIYEQYF	TGTGCCAGTAGTATAGGCGGCACTATTTACGAGCAGTACTTC
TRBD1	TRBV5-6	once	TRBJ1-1	CASSLPGGPSTEAFF	TGTGCCAGCAGCTTGCCAGGGGGCCCCAGCACTGAAGCTTTCTTT
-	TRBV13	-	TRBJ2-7	CASSSVPTEQYF	TGTGCCAGCAGCTCGGTCCCTACCGAGCAGTACTTC
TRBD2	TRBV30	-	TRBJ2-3	CAWSTSGGSTDTQYF	TGTGCCTGGAGTACTAGCGGGGGATCCACAGATACGCAGTATTTT
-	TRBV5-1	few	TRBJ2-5	CASSVEETQYF	TGCGCCAGCAGCGTAGAGGAGACCCAGTACTTC
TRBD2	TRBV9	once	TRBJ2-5	CASSVAGGSETQYF	TGTGCCAGCAGCGTAGCGGGGGGGAGTGAGACCCAGTACTTC
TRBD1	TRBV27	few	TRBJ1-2	CASSVRTLHTGDDGYTF	TGTGCCAGCAGTGTACGGACCTTACATACAGGGGATGATGGCTACACCTTC
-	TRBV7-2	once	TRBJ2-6	CASSLQVSGANVLTF	TGTGCCAGCAGCTTACAGGTCTCTGGGGCCAACGTCCTGACTTTC
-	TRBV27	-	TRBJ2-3	CASRSGRKADTQYF	TGTGCCAGCAGGTCGGGAAGGAAGGCAGATACGCAGTATTTT
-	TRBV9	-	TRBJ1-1	CASSVVGAKNTEAFF	TGTGCCAGCAGCGTAGTGGGGGCAAAGAACACTGAAGCTTTCTTT
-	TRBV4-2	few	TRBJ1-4	CASSLQGEVDEKLFF	TGTGCCAGCAGCCTGCAGGGTGAGGTAGATGAAAAACTGTTTTTT